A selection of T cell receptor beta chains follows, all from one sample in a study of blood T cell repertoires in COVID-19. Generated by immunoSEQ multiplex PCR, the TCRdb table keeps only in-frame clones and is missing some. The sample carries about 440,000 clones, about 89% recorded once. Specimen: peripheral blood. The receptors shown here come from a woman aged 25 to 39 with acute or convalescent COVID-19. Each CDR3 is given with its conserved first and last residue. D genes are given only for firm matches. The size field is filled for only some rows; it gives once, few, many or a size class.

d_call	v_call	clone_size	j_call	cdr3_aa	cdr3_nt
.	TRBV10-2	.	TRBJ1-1	CASSPGTFMNTEAFF	TGCGCCAGCAGTCCCGGGACATTTATGAACACTGAAGCTTTCTTT
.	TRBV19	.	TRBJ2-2	CASSDTGELFF	TGTGCCAGTAGCGACACCGGGGAGCTGTTTTTT
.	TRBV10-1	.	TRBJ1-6	CASSRTPVSYNSPLHF	TGCGCCAGCAGTAGGACACCGGTCTCCTATAATTCACCCCTCCACTTT
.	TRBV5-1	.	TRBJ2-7	CASSLGQGTEQYF	TGCGCCAGCAGCTTGGGGCAGGGGACCGAGCAGTACTTC
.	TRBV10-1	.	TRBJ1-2	CASPYPSDSIYGYTF	TGCGCCAGCCCATATCCGAGCGATTCTATCTATGGCTACACCTTC
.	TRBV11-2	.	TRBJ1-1	CASSPVGAQAKNTEAFF	TGTGCCAGCAGCCCAGTGGGAGCCCAAGCCAAGAACACTGAAGCTTTCTTT
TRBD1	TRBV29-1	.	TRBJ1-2	CSAEDRGQSGYTF	TGCAGCGCAGAGGACAGGGGTCAGTCTGGCTACACCTTC
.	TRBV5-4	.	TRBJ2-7	CASSLIGGYEQYF	TGTGCCAGCAGCTTGATCGGCGGCTACGAGCAGTACTTC
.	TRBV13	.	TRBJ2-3	CASSLVLTDTQYF	TGTGCCAGCAGCTTAGTTCTGACAGATACGCAGTATTTT
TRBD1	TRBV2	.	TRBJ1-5	CASSGTGYKAQPQHF	TGTGCCAGCAGCGGGACAGGGTATAAGGCTCAGCCCCAGCATTTT
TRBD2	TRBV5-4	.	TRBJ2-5	CASSLAGGAGETQYF	TGTGCCAGCAGCTTGGCCGGGGGGGCAGGAGAGACCCAGTACTTC
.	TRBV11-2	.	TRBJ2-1	CASSSRVSYNEQFF	TGTGCCAGCAGCTCCCGGGTGTCCTACAATGAGCAGTTCTTC
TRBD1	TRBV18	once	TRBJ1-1	CASSRGTGGLNTEAFF	TGTGCCAGCTCACGTGGGACAGGGGGACTGAACACTGAAGCTTTCTTT
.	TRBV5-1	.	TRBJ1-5	CASSLAGEGQPQHF	TGCGCCAGCAGCTTGGCCGGGGAGGGGCAGCCCCAGCATTTT
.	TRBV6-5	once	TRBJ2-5	CASSYSTVIQETQYF	TGTGCCAGCAGTTACTCGACAGTGATCCAAGAGACCCAGTACTTC
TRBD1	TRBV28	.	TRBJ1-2	CASSFHRDRGIGGYTF	TGTGCCAGCAGTTTTCATCGCGACAGGGGTATAGGTGGCTACACCTTC
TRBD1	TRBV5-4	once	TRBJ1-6	CASSEGQYNSPLHF	TGTGCCAGCAGCGAGGGACAGTATAATTCACCCCTCCACTTT
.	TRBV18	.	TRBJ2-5	CASSPGYGPQETQYF	TGTGCCAGCTCACCAGGTTACGGTCCCCAAGAGACCCAGTACTTC
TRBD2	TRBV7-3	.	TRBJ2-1	CASSATGTSGYNEQFF	TGTGCCAGCAGCGCCACCGGGACTAGCGGGTACAATGAGCAGTTCTTC
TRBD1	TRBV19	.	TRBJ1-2	CASTRTGSYGYTF	TGTGCCAGTACCCGGACAGGTAGCTATGGCTACACCTTC
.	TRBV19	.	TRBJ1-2	CASSKDSANYGYTF	TGTGCCAGTAGTAAAGATAGTGCGAACTATGGCTACACCTTC
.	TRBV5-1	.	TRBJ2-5	CASSPASPETQYF	TGCGCCAGCAGTCCGGCTAGCCCAGAGACCCAGTACTTC
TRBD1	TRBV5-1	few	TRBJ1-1	CASSGQGQLNTEAFF	TGCGCCAGCTCCGGACAGGGACAGTTGAACACTGAAGCTTTCTTT
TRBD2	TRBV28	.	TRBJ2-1	CASSRVGGGPENEQFF	TGTGCCAGCAGTCGCGTCGGGGGGGGACCGGAGAATGAGCAGTTCTTC
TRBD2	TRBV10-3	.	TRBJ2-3	CAISSGGMQTDTQYF	TGTGCCATCAGTAGCGGGGGGATGCAAACAGATACGCAGTATTTT
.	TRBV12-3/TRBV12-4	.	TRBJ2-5	CASSLDSRGTQYF	TGTGCCAGCAGTTTAGACTCCCGGGGGACCCAGTACTTC
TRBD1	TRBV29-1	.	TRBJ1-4	CSVAGGPSTNEKLFF	TGCAGCGTAGCAGGGGGCCCCTCAACTAATGAAAAACTGTTTTTT
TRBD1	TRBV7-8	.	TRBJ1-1	CASSNRGRAVGEAFF	TGTGCCAGCAGCAACAGGGGGCGCGCGGTCGGGGAGGCTTTCTTT
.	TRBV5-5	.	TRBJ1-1	CASSLGGEGRTEAFF	TGTGCCAGCAGCTTGGGCGGGGAGGGGAGGACTGAAGCTTTCTTT
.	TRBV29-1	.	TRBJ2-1	CSVVGAGTPHNEQFF	TGCAGCGTTGTGGGGGCCGGGACACCTCACAATGAGCAGTTCTTC
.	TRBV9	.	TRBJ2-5	CASSVTPGGLQETQYF	TGTGCCAGCAGCGTAACGCCGGGGGGCCTCCAAGAGACCCAGTACTTC
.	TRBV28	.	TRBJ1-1	CASSLQAIREAFF	TGTGCCAGCAGTTTGCAAGCCATCCGGGAAGCTTTCTTT
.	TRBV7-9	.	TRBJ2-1	CASSPPADSYNEQFF	TGTGCCAGCAGCCCGCCCGCGGACAGCTACAATGAGCAGTTCTTC
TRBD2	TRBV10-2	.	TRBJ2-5	CASRGISGGADETQYF	TGCGCCAGCAGGGGAATTAGCGGGGGGGCCGATGAGACCCAGTACTTC
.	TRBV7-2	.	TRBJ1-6	CASSSQGSSPLHF	TGTGCCAGCAGCTCTCAGGGAAGTTCACCCCTCCACTTT
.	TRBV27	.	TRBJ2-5	CASSSGFQETQYF	TGTGCCAGCAGTTCGGGATTTCAAGAGACCCAGTACTTC
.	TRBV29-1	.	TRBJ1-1	CSVVAGEAFF	TGCAGCGTTGTTGCGGGGGAAGCTTTCTTT
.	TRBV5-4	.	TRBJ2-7	CASSLGIGEQYF	TGTGCCAGCAGCTTGGGAATCGGGGAGCAGTACTTC
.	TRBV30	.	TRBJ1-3	CAWSARGGAGNTIYF	TGTGCCTGGAGTGCCCGGGGAGGGGCTGGAAACACCATATATTTT
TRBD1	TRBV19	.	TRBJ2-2	CASINRGMSGELFF	TGTGCCAGTATTAACAGGGGTATGTCCGGGGAGCTGTTTTTT
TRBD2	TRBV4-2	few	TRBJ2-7	CASSQRTGTSFSEQYF	TGTGCCAGCAGCCAACGAACCGGGACTAGTTTCTCCGAGCAGTACTTC
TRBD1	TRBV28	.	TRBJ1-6	CASSARTGINNSPLHF	TGTGCCAGCAGTGCACGGACAGGGATAAATAATTCACCCCTCCACTTT
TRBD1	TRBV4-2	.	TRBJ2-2	CASSPRQGTGELFF	TGTGCCAGCAGCCCTCGACAGGGAACCGGGGAGCTGTTTTTT
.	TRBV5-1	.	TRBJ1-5	CASSLGGDQPQHF	TGCGCCAGCAGCTTGGGGGGGGATCAGCCCCAGCATTTT
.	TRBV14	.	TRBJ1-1	CASSQPGLWTEAFF	TGTGCCAGCAGCCAGCCGGGACTTTGGACTGAAGCTTTCTTT
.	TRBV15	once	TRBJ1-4	CATSREGGWEKLFF	TGTGCCACCAGCAGAGAAGGGGGTTGGGAAAAACTGTTTTTT
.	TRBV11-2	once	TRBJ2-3	CASSAKQGGYDTQYF	TGTGCCAGCAGCGCAAAGCAGGGGGGCTACGATACGCAGTATTTT
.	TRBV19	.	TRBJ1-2	CASRKTALRERDYGYTF	TGTGCCAGTAGAAAAACTGCTCTGCGGGAACGTGACTATGGCTACACCTTC
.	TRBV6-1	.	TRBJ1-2	CASSEKGRVAGANYGYTF	TGTGCCAGCAGTGAAAAAGGGAGGGTGGCAGGAGCTAACTATGGCTACACCTTC
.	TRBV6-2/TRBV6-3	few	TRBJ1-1	CASSYETVARAEAFF	TGTGCCAGCAGTTACGAAACTGTTGCGCGGGCTGAAGCTTTCTTT
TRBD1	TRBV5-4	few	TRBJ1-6	CASSSYQGGTYNSPLHF	TGTGCCAGCAGCTCGTACCAGGGGGGTACCTATAATTCACCCCTCCACTTT
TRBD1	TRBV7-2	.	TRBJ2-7	CASSFHRQGGEQYF	TGTGCCAGCAGCTTCCATAGACAGGGTGGAGAGCAGTACTTC
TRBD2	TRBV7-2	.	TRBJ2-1	CASSFEAGNNEQFF	TGTGCCAGCAGCTTCGAAGCGGGGAACAATGAGCAGTTCTTC
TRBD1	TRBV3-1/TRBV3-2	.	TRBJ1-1	CASSRTGGTEAFF	TGTGCCAGCAGCCGTACAGGGGGGACTGAAGCTTTCTTT
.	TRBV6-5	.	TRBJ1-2	CASSRGGKVYGYTF	TGTGCCAGCAGTCGGGGAGGGAAGGTGTACGGCTACACCTTC